A single sample is the source of the 18 T cell receptor beta chains below, sequenced in a study of shared clonotypes between healthy human individuals. Sequencing used immunoSEQ multiplex PCR; TCRdb keeps in-frame clones, though not all of them. This sample has approximately 620,000 clones, with about 96% found just once. Material for sequencing was naive CD4+ T cells sorted from blood. Sample subset: CD45RA+ positively selected. All receptors come from a woman in her thirties in good health.

The CDR3 region has the DNA TGTGCCGCTAGGGGGGACTTGAACACCGGGGAGCTGTTTTTT. Translated, it gives CAARGDLNTGELFF. The chain has TRBV6-5 and TRBJ2-2, with D perhaps assigned TRBD1 or TRBD2 (6 bases each). V was cut by 11 bases and J by 1 base, with 14 bases left in between. CDR3 length: 14 amino acids. Germline CDR1 reads MNHEY; CDR2 reads SVGAGI.

The J gene is TRBJ1-2, the V gene TRBV28; D not certain. Germline CDR1 and CDR2: MDHEN and SYDVKM. The length of the CDR3 is 12 residues. V was pared by 2 bases and J by 3 bases, with 4 bases between. The CDR3 DNA reads as TGTGCCAGCAGTTTAGGTTACTATGGCTACACCTTC. Translated, it gives CASSLGYYGYTF.

For this clone: Additional DNA sequences in this sample encode the identical CDR3. The rearrangement joins TRBV18 to TRBJ2-7; 7 bases are shared with TRBD1. V shed 5 bases, J shed 0 bases, and the junction held 4 bases outside the gene matches. Germline values: CDR1 KGHSH, CDR2 LQKENI. The CDR3 has 14 residues. The CDR3 DNA reads as TGTGCCAGCTCAGGGGACAGAAGCTCCTACGAGCAGTACTTC. It specifies CASSGDRSSYEQYF.

The chain recombines TRBV28 with TRBJ1-2; no clear D gene. The CDR3 runs 13 residues. Deletions cut 4 bases from V and 4 bases from J, with 10 bases between. Germline V gives CDR1 MDHEN, CDR2 SYDVKM. CDR3 DNA: TGTGCCAGCAGTTCCTCCTATTCCTATGGCTACACCTTC. Translating gives CASSSSYSYGYTF.

This chain uses TRBV28 with TRBJ1-2; D is perhaps TRBD1 (6 bases). Germline CDR1 reads MDHEN; CDR2 reads SYDVKM. CDR3 length: 15 residues. The V end lost 4 bases, the J end lost 3 bases, and 15 bases lay between the germline ends. CDR3 residues: CASSSNRERDYGYTF. The DNA of the CDR3 is TGTGCCAGCAGTTCAAACAGGGAACGGGACTATGGCTACACCTTC.

The rearrangement joins TRBV27 to TRBJ1-1; D not resolved. The V gene lost 6 bases and the J gene lost 0 bases, with 14 bases spanning the gap. This CDR3 has 15 amino acids. CDR1 and CDR2 from the germline V gene are MNHEY and SMNVEV (reference sequence). This CDR3 reads CASSFQHVMNTEAFF. In DNA, the CDR3 is TGTGCCAGCAGCTTCCAACATGTTATGAACACTGAAGCTTTCTTT.

This clone has just one count. In DNA form, the CDR3 reads TGTGCCAGCGGGGGACGGGTGAACACTGAAGCTTTCTTT. Its protein product is CASGGRVNTEAFF. The chain is built from TRBV28 and TRBJ1-1; D is perhaps TRBD1 (5 bases). The CDR3 covers 13 residues. Trimming cost V 8 bases and J 0 bases, with 10 bases left between them. Germline V gene sequence: CDR1 MDHEN, CDR2 SYDVKM. Full variable domain (missing parts from reference TRBV28 and TRBJ1-1): DVKVTQSSRYLVKRTGEKVFLECVQDMDHENMFWYRQDPGLGLRLIYFSYDVKMKEKGDIPEGYSVSREKKERFSLILESASTNQTSMYLCASGGRVNTEAFFGQGTRLTVV.

The rearrangement joins TRBV7-2 to TRBJ1-4, with D possibly TRBD1 on 6 matching bases. The CDR3 covers 15 residues. V dropped 4 bases and J dropped 8 bases, with 17 bases sitting between them. Germline-derived CDR1 and CDR2 are SGHTA and FQGNSA. The CDR3 region is CASSYSRGPTEKLFF. In DNA form, the CDR3 reads TGTGCCAGCAGCTACAGCCGGGGGCCCACCGAAAAACTGTTTTTT.

The CDR3 bases are TGTGCCAGCAGTGAAATGGCCGACAGGGATTACGAGCAGTACTTC. Translating gives CASSEMADRDYEQYF. The rearrangement joins TRBV6-1 to TRBJ2-7; 7 bases map to TRBD1. This CDR3 contains 15 residues. Losses at the gene ends were 2 bases for V and 4 bases for J; bases not matched to a gene: 8. In germline, CDR1 is MNHNS, CDR2 SASEGT.

V gene TRBV11-3 combines with J gene TRBJ2-7; D is unclear. In germline, CDR1 is SGHNT, CDR2 YENEEA. The V gene lost 1 base and the J gene lost 6 bases, with 16 bases spanning the gap. This CDR3 contains 15 residues. CDR3 DNA: TGTGCCAGCAGCTTAGGGGCCCAAGTAGGAAGCGAGCAGTACTTC. Translating it yields CASSLGAQVGSEQYF. The whole variable domain, remainder taken from reference TRBV11-3 and TRBJ2-7, is EAGVVQSPRYKIIEKKQPVAFWCNPISGHNTLYWYLQNLGQGPELLIRYENEEAVDDSQLPKDRFSAERLKGVDSTLKIQPAELGDSAVYLCASSLGAQVGSEQYFGPGTRLTVT.

The chain carries TRBV2 and TRBJ2-2, with a tentative D call TRBD1 (6 bases). Germline V gene lookup returns CDR1 SNHLY and CDR2 FYNNEI. V shed 8 bases and J shed 0 bases, with 10 bases lying between them. The CDR3 totals 14 residues. The DNA of the CDR3 is TGTGCCAGCTGGCGGACAGCGAACACCGGGGAGCTGTTTTTT. Its protein product is CASWRTANTGELFF.

In nucleotides, the CDR3 is TGTGCCAGCAGCGCTCGGACTGGTACAGATACGCAGTATTTT. Its translation is CASSARTGTDTQYF. V gene TRBV5-4 combines with J gene TRBJ2-3; weak D call: TRBD2 (5 bases). Germline V gene data show CDR1 as SGHNT and CDR2 as YYREEE (reference sequence). Trimming took off 4 bases at V and 3 bases at J, with 12 bases between the two ends. CDR3 length equals 14 residues. Full variable domain (rest looked up from reference TRBV5-4 and TRBJ2-3): ETGVTQSPTHLIKTRGQQVTLRCSSQSGHNTVSWYQQALGQGPQFIFQYYREEENGRGNFPPRFSGLQFPNYSSELNVNALELDDSALYLCASSARTGTDTQYFGPGTRLTVL.

The chain combines TRBV29-1 with TRBJ1-3, with 11 bases matching TRBD1. The CDR3 has 16 amino acids. CDR1 SQVTM and CDR2 ANQGSEA come from the germline V gene. Trimming at V came to 6 bases and at J to 3 bases, leaving 10 bases not matched to a gene. CDR3 amino acids: CSVTGTDRGLGNTIYF. Here the CDR3 DNA reads TGCAGCGTCACAGGAACGGACAGGGGGCTTGGAAACACCATATATTTT.

Only one count was recorded for this clone. The chain couples TRBV18 to TRBJ1-3; D is ambiguous. The CDR3 extends over 15 amino acids. CDR1 is KGHSH, CDR2 LQKENI, per germline. The V end lost 3 bases, the J end lost 0 bases, and 9 bases lay between the germline ends. This CDR3 is CASSPGESSGNTIYF. CDR3 bases: TGTGCCAGCTCACCGGGCGAGAGCTCTGGAAACACCATATATTTT.

The rearrangement uses TRBV5-5 and TRBJ1-4, with D perhaps matching TRBD1 (6 bases). This CDR3 contains 17 residues. Germline CDR1 reads SGHKS; CDR2 reads YYEKEE (reference sequence). V was trimmed by 2 bases and J by 0 bases, leaving 14 bases between them. CDR3 region: CASSLRGWSATNEKLFF. CDR3 sequence (DNA): TGTGCCAGCAGCTTAAGGGGGTGGAGTGCAACTAATGAAAAACTGTTTTTT. The full variable domain, completed using reference TRBV5-5 and TRBJ1-4, is DAGVTQSPTHLIKTRGQQVTLRCSPISGHKSVSWYQQVLGQGPQFIFQYYEKEERGRGNFPDRFSARQFPNYSSELNVNALLLGDSALYLCASSLRGWSATNEKLFFGSGTQLSVL.

The rearrangement joins TRBV29-1 to TRBJ2-7; TRBD2 agrees at 7 bases. This CDR3 has 13 amino acids. The junction had 12 bases not matched to a gene; V was cut back by 8 bases and J by 5 bases. CDR1 is SQVTM, CDR2 ANQGSEA, per germline. The CDR3 sequence: CSHLAGSGNEQYF. DNA of the CDR3: TGCAGCCATTTAGCGGGTTCAGGAAACGAGCAGTACTTC.

The chain combines TRBV29-1 with TRBJ1-2; 7 bases are a match to TRBD1. With 6 bases clipped from V and 2 bases from J, the junction kept 3 bases outside the gene matches. Germline V gene data show CDR1 as SQVTM and CDR2 as ANQGSEA. This CDR3 spans 12 amino acids. CDR3 DNA: TGCAGCGTCCGACAGGGCAACTATGGCTACACCTTC. This translates into CSVRQGNYGYTF.

The chain recombines TRBV5-5 with TRBJ1-1; TRBD1 is a possible D gene (5 bases). This CDR3 region has 14 residues. V gave up 1 base and J gave up 5 bases, with 12 bases separating them. Germline V gene sequence: CDR1 SGHKS, CDR2 YYEKEE (reference sequence). In DNA, the CDR3 is TGTGCCAGCAGCTTGTGGGGAGGGGAAACTGAAGCTTTCTTT. Translation: CASSLWGGETEAFF.